One and the same sample provided the 28 T cell receptor beta chains below, sequenced in a study of blood T cell repertoires in COVID-19. TCRdb's table, derived via immunoSEQ multiplex PCR, lists solely in-frame clones and lacks some. This table has approximately 160,000 clones, just over 85% appearing once. The sequenced sample was peripheral blood. All receptors come from a man aged 50-59 years with active or convalescent COVID-19.

The V gene is TRBV9, the J gene TRBJ1-1, with 7 bases matching TRBD1. J was trimmed by 0 bases and V by 3 bases; bases with no gene match: 8. CDR1 is SGDLS, CDR2 YYNGEE, per germline. This CDR3 spans 16 amino acids. CDR3 in amino acids: CASSGRQGYMNTEAFF. In DNA, the CDR3 is TGTGCCAGCAGCGGCAGACAGGGCTATATGAACACTGAAGCTTTCTTT.

The J gene is TRBJ1-2, the V gene TRBV2; the D gene is possibly TRBD1 (6 bases). The V end was cut by 7 bases, the J end by 8 bases, with 17 bases between. The CDR3 has 13 amino acids. The germline V gene encodes CDR1 SNHLY and CDR2 FYNNEI. The CDR3 here is CASTIRAGDGYTF. In nucleotides, the CDR3 is TGTGCCAGCACAATCCGGGCAGGGGACGGCTACACCTTC.

The chain employs TRBV19 and TRBJ1-4; TRBD1 agrees at 11 bases. The germline V gene has CDR1 LNHDA and CDR2 SQIVND (reference sequence). The CDR3 length is 14 residues. Trimming took 4 bases from V and 13 from J; bases not matched to a gene: 8. CDR3 DNA: TGTGCCAGTAGTACTACCGGGACAGGGGGGGGACTGTTTTTT. It is translated as CASSTTGTGGGLFF.

CDR3 sequence reads: CASSVTSSGNEQFF. CDR3 coding DNA: TGTGCCAGCAGCGTTACTAGTTCGGGCAATGAGCAGTTCTTC. This chain uses TRBV9 with TRBJ2-1; D might be TRBD2 (5 bases). This CDR3 spans 14 amino acids. In germline, CDR1 is SGDLS, CDR2 YYNGEE. V lost 2 bases, J lost 6 bases, and 12 bases lay in between. Based on the CDR3 plus reference TRBV9 and TRBJ2-1, the full variable domain is DSGVTQTPKHLITATGQRVTLRCSPRSGDLSVYWYQQSLDQGLQFLIQYYNGEERAKGNILERFSAQQFPDLHSELNLSSLELGDSALYFCASSVTSSGNEQFFGPGTRLTVL.

This clone was detected once. The chain couples TRBV10-3 to TRBJ2-7; 10 positions agree with TRBD2. There are 16 residues in the CDR3. V dropped 4 bases and J dropped 6; count of bases not matched to a gene: 12. Germline CDR1 reads ENHRY; CDR2 reads SYGVKD. CDR3 in amino acids: CAISVGALAGRFEQYF. CDR3 in DNA: TGTGCCATCAGTGTAGGGGCACTAGCGGGACGGTTCGAGCAGTACTTC.

V is TRBV7-9 and J is TRBJ2-7; D might be TRBD1 (7 bases). The CDR3 runs to 11 residues. The germline V gene encodes CDR1 SEHNR and CDR2 FQNEAQ (reference sequence). V lost 5 bases, J lost 9 bases, and 11 bases lay in between. The CDR3 DNA reads as TGTGCCAGCAGCCTCCAGGGGGGGCAGTACTTC. This sequence encodes CASSLQGGQYF.

On this clone: The DNA is left out, because the CDR3 cannot be placed on it with certainty; the CDR3 is given as TCRdb lists it. V is TRBV7-2 and J is TRBJ2-5; the table's D gene call, TRBD1, was not cross checked with the DNA. The CDR3 has 12 amino acids, counting both end residues. The germline V gene encodes CDR1 SGHTA and CDR2 FQGNSA. CDR3 protein: CASSLWGTGAHF.

Remarks on this clone: Distinct nucleotide sequences in the sample also encode this CDR3. The chain recombines TRBV6-2 or TRBV6-3 with TRBJ2-2; no firm D call. The CDR3 is made up of 11 amino acids. Germline V gene sequence: CDR1 MNHEY, CDR2 SVGEGT. V was pared by 5 bases and J by 8 bases, with 6 bases between. CDR3 nucleotide sequence: TGTGCCAGCAGTCCGAGGGGGGAGCTGTTTTTT. Protein: CASSPRGELFF.

This sequence joins TRBV21-1 and TRBJ2-2; TRBD2 is taken as the D call from the table, unchecked against the DNA. TRBV21-1 is a documented pseudogene. The CDR3 has 20 residues. In DNA, the CDR3 is TGTGCCAGCAGCACCTACCGGGACTTGGGGGGGGGTGGGGTCACCGGGGAGCTGTTTTTT. Protein product: CASSTYRDLGGGGVTGELFF.

V and J are TRBV4-3 and TRBJ2-7; D is possibly TRBD2 (6 bases). V was clipped by 3 bases and J by 4 bases, with 13 bases between them. The CDR3 covers 14 residues. The V gene's germline CDR1 is LGHNA and CDR2 YSLEER. CDR3 residues: CASSQQPEGYEQYF. The DNA of the CDR3 is TGCGCCAGCAGCCAGCAACCGGAGGGATACGAGCAGTACTTC.

This rearrangement joins TRBV7-2 to TRBJ2-7, with 9 bases identical to TRBD2. CDR1 and CDR2 (germline): SGHTA, FQGNSA. This CDR3 comprises 15 residues. The V and J ends lost 7 bases and 0 bases, in that order; junction bases with no gene match: 7. The CDR3 DNA sequence: TGTGCCAGCAAGCTCCGCGGGGGGGCCTCCTACGAGCAGTACTTC. Protein: CASKLRGGASYEQYF. The variable domain in full, with the rest retrieved from reference TRBV7-2 and TRBJ2-7, is GAGVSQSPSNKVTEKGKDVELRCDPISGHTALYWYRQSLGQGLEFLIYFQGNSAPDKSGLPSDRFSAERTGGSVSTLTIQRTQQEDSAVYLCASKLRGGASYEQYFGPGTRLTVT.

The chain combines TRBV18 with TRBJ2-1, with 15 bases matching TRBD2. The CDR3 contains 16 residues. Trimming took 5 bases from V and 7 from J; bases not matched to a gene: 6. From germline, CDR1 is KGHSH and CDR2 LQKENI. The chain's CDR3 is CASSMGLAGGSNEQFF. As DNA, the CDR3 is TGTGCCAGCTCAATGGGACTAGCGGGAGGTTCTAATGAGCAGTTCTTC.

This chain joins TRBV28 and TRBJ2-3; 9 bases are a match to TRBD1. The germline V gene encodes CDR1 MDHEN and CDR2 SYDVKM. V gave up 7 bases and J gave up 5 bases; unmatched junction bases: 7. The CDR3 covers 14 residues. CDR3 nucleotides: TGTGCCAGCACTCCGGGACAGGGCATAGATACGCAGTATTTT. This gives the protein CASTPGQGIDTQYF.

The chain uses TRBV19 and TRBJ1-1; D uncertain. The CDR3 loop spans 14 amino acids. Germline values: CDR1 LNHDA, CDR2 SQIVND (reference sequence). V dropped 3 bases and J dropped 0 bases, with 8 bases sitting between them. The CDR3 bases are TGTGCCAGTAGTATCACCGGAGTGAACACTGAAGCTTTCTTT. Translating it yields CASSITGVNTEAFF.

J is TRBJ1-2 and V is TRBV6-5; 7 nucleotides match TRBD1. The V gene's germline CDR1 is MNHEY and CDR2 SVGAGI. The CDR3 spans 12 residues. Trimming removed 6 bases from V and 6 bases from J; junction bases left unmatched: 4. Written as DNA, the CDR3 is TGTGCCAGCAGCCCGACAGGGAATGGCTACACCTTC. It encodes CASSPTGNGYTF.

The chain carries TRBV6-5 and TRBJ1-2; 8 bases are shared with TRBD1. With V trimmed by 2 bases and J by 3 bases, 5 bases remained unmatched. CDR3 length: 15 residues. Germline CDR1 is MNHEY and CDR2 is SVGAGI. The CDR3 sequence is CASSYTGTGHYGYTF. In DNA, the CDR3 is TGTGCCAGCAGTTACACCGGGACAGGCCACTATGGCTACACCTTC.

This clone was seen a handful of times. V gene TRBV19 combines with J gene TRBJ1-3; D is possibly TRBD1 (5 bases). This CDR3 comprises 14 residues. V gave up 5 bases and J gave up 4 bases, with 12 bases separating them. CDR1 and CDR2 (germline): LNHDA, SQIVND (reference sequence). CDR3 amino acids: CASSAGLWGNTIYF. The CDR3 DNA follows: TGTGCCAGTAGTGCGGGACTCTGGGGAAACACCATATATTTT.

A single count supports this clone. The J gene is TRBJ1-2, the V gene TRBV11-2; TRBD1 agrees at 7 bases. The ends lost 2 bases at V and 4 bases at J; junction bases unmatched: 10. The CDR3 runs 16 residues. Germline assignment: CDR1 SGHAT and CDR2 FQNNGV. CDR3 protein: CASSLRTGGRGYGYTF. CDR3 DNA sequence: TGTGCCAGCAGCTTACGGACAGGAGGTCGGGGCTATGGCTACACCTTC.

DNA of the CDR3: TGTGCCAGCAGCTTGGGGCAGGTTAACTATGGCTACACCTTC. Its translation: CASSLGQVNYGYTF. This chain joins TRBV5-4 and TRBJ1-2; D unresolved. V was shortened by 0 bases and J by 1 base, with 7 bases between the two germline ends. This CDR3 is built from 14 residues. Germline V CDR1 and CDR2: SGHNT, YYREEE (reference sequence).

V gene TRBV4-2 combines with J gene TRBJ2-5, with D uncertain. CDR1 is LGHNA, CDR2 YNFKEQ, per germline. Trimming shortened V by 1 base and J by 5 bases, and 11 bases separated the two germline ends. This CDR3 contains 14 residues. CDR3 coding DNA: TGTGCCAGCAGCCAAGCGGTTGCTTGGGAGACCCAGTACTTC. It specifies CASSQAVAWETQYF.

The J gene is TRBJ1-4, the V gene TRBV18; unclear D gene. V lost 2 bases, J lost 2 bases, and 12 bases lay in between. Germline CDR1 and CDR2: KGHSH and LQKENI. The CDR3 sequence is 16 residues long. CDR3 nucleotides: TGTGCCAGCTCACCAGATGTAGCGGGGACTAATGAAAAACTGTTTTTT. It yields the protein CASSPDVAGTNEKLFF.

This chain uses TRBV4-1 with TRBJ1-2; tentative D call: TRBD1 (5 bases). The CDR3 loop spans 15 amino acids. Looked up from germline, CDR1 is MGHRA and CDR2 is YSYEKL. V shed 0 bases and J shed 0 bases, with 8 bases lying between them. CDR3: CASSQDRVPNYGYTF. CDR3 bases: TGCGCCAGCAGCCAAGACAGGGTCCCTAACTATGGCTACACCTTC.

The chain links TRBV2 to TRBJ2-7, with a possible D match to TRBD2 (6 bases). The V and J ends lost 7 bases and 1 base respectively, with 11 bases between them. CDR1 is SNHLY and CDR2 is FYNNEI in the germline V gene. CDR3 length equals 13 residues. The CDR3 DNA reads as TGTGCCAGCAACCGGGGACTTTCCTACGAGCAGTACTTC. This translates into CASNRGLSYEQYF.

CDR3 amino acids: CASSVTIAGYTDTQYF. The CDR3 DNA reads as TGTGCCAGCAGTGTAACTATAGCGGGATACACAGATACGCAGTATTTT. The chain recombines TRBV2 with TRBJ2-3, with 8 bases identical to TRBD2. This CDR3 has 16 amino acids. Losses at the gene ends were 4 bases for V and 2 bases for J; bases not matched to a gene: 8. Looked up from germline, CDR1 is SNHLY and CDR2 is FYNNEI.

The CDR3: CASSPRTSTGELFF. The DNA for the CDR3 is TGCGCCAGCAGCCCCCGGACTAGTACCGGGGAGCTGTTTTTT. The chain carries TRBV5-1 and TRBJ2-2; 7 bases match TRBD2. The CDR3 runs to 14 residues. The V gene's germline CDR1 is SGHRS and CDR2 YFSETQ. V lost 4 bases and J lost 5; bases outside the gene matches: 5.

CDR3 region: CSVEYASAAGTEAFF. The CDR3 region has the DNA TGCAGCGTTGAGTACGCCTCGGCGGCGGGCACTGAAGCTTTCTTT. V usage is TRBV29-1 and J usage is TRBJ1-1; D is undetermined. Deletions cut 3 bases from V and 4 bases from J, with 18 bases between. Germline values: CDR1 SQVTM, CDR2 ANQGSEA. CDR3 length equals 15 residues.

The CDR3 DNA sequence: TGTGCCAGCAGTTACTCGAGGGACAGTTCCACTGAAGCTTTCTTT. Its translation: CASSYSRDSSTEAFF. The rearrangement uses TRBV6-5 and TRBJ1-1; 7 positions agree with TRBD1. Germline V gene sequence: CDR1 MNHEY, CDR2 SVGAGI. This CDR3 is 15 amino acids long. J was trimmed by 4 bases and V by 0 bases; bases with no gene match: 5.

A single count supports this clone. This chain uses TRBV15 with TRBJ2-1, with TRBD1 matching over 8 bases. This CDR3 is 16 amino acids long. The germline gives CDR1 LNHNV, CDR2 YYDKDF (reference sequence). The V segment lost 0 bases and the J segment 5 bases; nucleotides outside the gene matches: 6. The chain's CDR3 is CATSRDARTGNNEQFF. DNA of the CDR3: TGTGCCACCAGCAGAGATGCGAGGACAGGGAACAATGAGCAGTTCTTC. Supplemented by reference TRBV15 and TRBJ2-1, the full variable domain reads DAMVIQNPRYQVTQFGKPVTLSCSQTLNHNVMYWYQQKSSQAPKLLFHYYDKDFNNEADTPDNFQSRRPNTSFCFLDIRSPGLGDTAMYLCATSRDARTGNNEQFFGPGTRLTVL.